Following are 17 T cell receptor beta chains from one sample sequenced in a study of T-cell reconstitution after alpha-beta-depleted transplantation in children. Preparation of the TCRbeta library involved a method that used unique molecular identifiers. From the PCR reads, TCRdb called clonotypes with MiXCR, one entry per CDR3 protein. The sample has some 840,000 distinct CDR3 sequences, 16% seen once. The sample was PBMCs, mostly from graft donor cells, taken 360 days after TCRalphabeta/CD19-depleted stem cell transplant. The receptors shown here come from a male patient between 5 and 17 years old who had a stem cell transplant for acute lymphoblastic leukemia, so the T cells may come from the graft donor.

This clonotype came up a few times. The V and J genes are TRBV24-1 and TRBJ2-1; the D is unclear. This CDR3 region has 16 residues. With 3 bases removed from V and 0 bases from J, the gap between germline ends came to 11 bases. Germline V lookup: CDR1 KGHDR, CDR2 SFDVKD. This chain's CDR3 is CATSDPRKGSYNEQFF. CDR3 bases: TGTGCCACCAGTGATCCCCGTAAGGGCTCCTACAATGAGCAGTTCTTC.

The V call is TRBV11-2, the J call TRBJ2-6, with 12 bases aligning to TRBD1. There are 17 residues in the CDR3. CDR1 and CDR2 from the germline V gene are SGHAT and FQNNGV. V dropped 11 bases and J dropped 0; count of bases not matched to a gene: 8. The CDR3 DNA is TGTGCCGGACGTTTGGGACAGGGGGCCTCTGGGGCCAACGTCCTGACTTTC. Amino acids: CAGRLGQGASGANVLTF.

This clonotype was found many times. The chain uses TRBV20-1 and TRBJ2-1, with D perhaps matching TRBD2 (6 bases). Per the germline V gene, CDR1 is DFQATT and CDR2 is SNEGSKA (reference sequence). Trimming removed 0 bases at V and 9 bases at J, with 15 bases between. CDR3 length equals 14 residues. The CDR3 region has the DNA TGCAGTGCTAGAGAGGGGGGAGTAGCGCCTGAGCAGTTCTTC. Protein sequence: CSAREGGVAPEQFF.

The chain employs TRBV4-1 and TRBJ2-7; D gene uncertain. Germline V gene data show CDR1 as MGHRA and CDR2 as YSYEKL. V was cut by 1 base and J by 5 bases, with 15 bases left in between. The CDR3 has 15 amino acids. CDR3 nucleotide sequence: TGCGCCAGCAGCCAAGTCGGCCTAAAAGGCGACGAGCAGTACTTC. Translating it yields CASSQVGLKGDEQYF.

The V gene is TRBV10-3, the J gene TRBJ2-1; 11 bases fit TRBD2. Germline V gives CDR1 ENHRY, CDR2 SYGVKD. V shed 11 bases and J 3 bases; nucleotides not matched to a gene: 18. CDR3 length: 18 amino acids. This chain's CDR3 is CASESSRVTSGNYNEQFF. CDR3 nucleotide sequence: TGTGCCTCGGAGTCCTCCCGGGTGACTAGCGGGAACTACAATGAGCAGTTCTTC.

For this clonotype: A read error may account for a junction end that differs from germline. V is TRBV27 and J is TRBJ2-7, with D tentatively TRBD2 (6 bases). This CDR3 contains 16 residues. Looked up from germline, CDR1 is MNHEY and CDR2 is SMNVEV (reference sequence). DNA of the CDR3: TGTGCCAGCAGTTTGGCAGGTCCCAGCGGGTCCTGCGAGCAGTACTTC. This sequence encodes CASSLAGPSGSCEQYF.

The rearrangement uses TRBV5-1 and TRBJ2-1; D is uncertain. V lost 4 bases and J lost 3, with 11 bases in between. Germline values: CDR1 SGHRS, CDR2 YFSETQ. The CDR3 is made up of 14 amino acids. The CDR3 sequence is CASSPEVFYNEQFF. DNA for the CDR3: TGCGCCAGCAGCCCAGAGGTCTTCTACAATGAGCAGTTCTTC.

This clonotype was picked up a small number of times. The CDR3 DNA reads TGTGCCAGCAGCGTAGCGGCAGGAGAAGCTTTCTTT. This gives the protein CASSVAAGEAFF. The gene calls are TRBV9 and TRBJ1-1; D is unclear. The CDR3 extends over 12 amino acids. V was cut by 0 bases and J by 8 bases, with 8 bases left in between. Germline CDR1 and CDR2: SGDLS and YYNGEE.

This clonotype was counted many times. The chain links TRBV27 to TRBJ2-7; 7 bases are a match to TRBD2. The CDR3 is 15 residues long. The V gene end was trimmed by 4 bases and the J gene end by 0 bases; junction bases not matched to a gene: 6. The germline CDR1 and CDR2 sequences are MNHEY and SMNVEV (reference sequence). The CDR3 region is CASSSPGTISYEQYF. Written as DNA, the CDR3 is TGTGCCAGCAGTTCCCCCGGGACTATCTCCTACGAGCAGTACTTC.

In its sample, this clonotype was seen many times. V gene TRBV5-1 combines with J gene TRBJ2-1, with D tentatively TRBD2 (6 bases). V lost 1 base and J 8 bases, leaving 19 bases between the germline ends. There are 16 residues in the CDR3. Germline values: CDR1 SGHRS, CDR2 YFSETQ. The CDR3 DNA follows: TGCGCCAGCAGCTTGCATGTAAAGGGGAGGAATGATGAGCAGTTCTTC. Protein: CASSLHVKGRNDEQFF.

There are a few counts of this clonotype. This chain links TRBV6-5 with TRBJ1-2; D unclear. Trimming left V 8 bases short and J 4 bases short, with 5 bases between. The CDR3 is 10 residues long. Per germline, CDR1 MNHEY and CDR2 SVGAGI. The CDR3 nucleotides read TGTGCCAGCGCAGGCTATGGCTACACCTTC. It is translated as CASAGYGYTF.

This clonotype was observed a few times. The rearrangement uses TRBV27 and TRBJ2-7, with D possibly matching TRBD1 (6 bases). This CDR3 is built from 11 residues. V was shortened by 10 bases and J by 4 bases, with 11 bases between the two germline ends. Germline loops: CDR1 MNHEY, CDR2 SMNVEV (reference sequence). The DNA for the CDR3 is TGTGCCACCAAGGGGGAGTACGAGCAGTACTTC. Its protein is CATKGEYEQYF.

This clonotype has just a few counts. DNA for the CDR3: TGTGCCAGCAGCTTAAGAGCGGAATACTACAATGAGCAGTTCTTC. Translating it yields CASSLRAEYYNEQFF. The rearrangement links TRBV7-9 to TRBJ2-1, with TRBD2 as a possible D gene (5 bases). Deletions cut 2 bases from V and 3 bases from J, with 11 bases between. CDR1 is SEHNR, CDR2 FQNEAQ, per germline (reference sequence). CDR3 length equals 15 residues.

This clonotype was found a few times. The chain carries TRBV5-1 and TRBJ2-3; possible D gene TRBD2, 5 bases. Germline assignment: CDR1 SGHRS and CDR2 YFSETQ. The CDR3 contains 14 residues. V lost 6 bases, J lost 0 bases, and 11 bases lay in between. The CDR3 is CASTRVPSTDTQYF. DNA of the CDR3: TGCGCCAGCACGAGGGTCCCTAGCACAGATACGCAGTATTTT. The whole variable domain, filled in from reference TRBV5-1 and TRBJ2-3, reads KAGVTQTPRYLIKTRGQQVTLSCSPISGHRSVSWYQQTPGQGLQFLFEYFSETQRNKGNFPGRFSGRQFSNSRSEMNVSTLELGDSALYLCASTRVPSTDTQYFGPGTRLTVL.

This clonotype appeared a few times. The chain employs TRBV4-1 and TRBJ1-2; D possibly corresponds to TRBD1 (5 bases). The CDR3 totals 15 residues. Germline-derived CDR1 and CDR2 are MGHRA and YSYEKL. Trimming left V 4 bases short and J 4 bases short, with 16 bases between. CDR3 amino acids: CASSLGGELGYGYTF. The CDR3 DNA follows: TGCGCCAGCAGCCTGGGGGGAGAACTGGGCTATGGCTACACCTTC.

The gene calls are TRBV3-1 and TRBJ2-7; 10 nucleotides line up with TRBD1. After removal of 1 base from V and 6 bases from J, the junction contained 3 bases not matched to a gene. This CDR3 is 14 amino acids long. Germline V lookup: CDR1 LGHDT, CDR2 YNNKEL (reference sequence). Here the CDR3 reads CASSQGQGAGEQYF. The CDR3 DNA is TGTGCCAGCAGCCAAGGACAGGGGGCAGGCGAGCAGTACTTC.

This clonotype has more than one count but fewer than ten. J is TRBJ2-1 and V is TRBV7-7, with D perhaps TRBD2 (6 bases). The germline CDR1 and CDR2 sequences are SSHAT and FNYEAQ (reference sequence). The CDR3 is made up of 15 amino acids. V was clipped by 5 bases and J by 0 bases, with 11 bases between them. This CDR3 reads CASSPAGSSYNEQFF. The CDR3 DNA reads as TGTGCCAGCAGCCCCGCCGGGAGCTCCTACAATGAGCAGTTCTTC.